This T cell receptor beta chain was profiled in a study of cytomegalovirus exposure and HLA in healthy donors. Deletions cut 3 bases from V and 1 base from J, with 15 bases between. The CDR3 totals 15 residues. Per germline, CDR1 GTSNPN and CDR2 SVGIG (reference sequence). In the PCR, 60 Vbeta and 13 Jbeta primers were used. Generated by immunoSEQ multiplex PCR, the TCRdb table keeps only in-frame clones and is missing some. The sample features under 120,000 clones, with 0.5% to 0.7% in its top ten. This TCR came from a man aged 50-59 years in good health and CMV-seronegative. Sequenced: PBMCs. The V gene is TRBV30, the J gene TRBJ2-5, with D possibly TRBD1 on 6 matching bases. The CDR3 DNA sequence: TGTGCCTGGAGCGCCCGAGGGGGAACCCAAGAGACCCAGTACTTC. This codes for CAWSARGGTQETQYF.